A selection of T cell receptor beta chains follows, all from one sample in a study of CD8+ T cells in alopecia areata. This table comes from immunoSEQ multiplex PCR, and its TCRdb copy is limited to in-frame clones, with some not included. The data show more than 150,000 clones, 45% to 60% seen once. The sequencing used CD8+ T cells sorted from blood, collected between weeks 51 and 52, from a patient treated with tofacitinib. Receptor source: a human donor with alopecia areata. CDR3s include the opening cysteine and the closing phenylalanine or tryptophan. The order of the fields is J gene, D gene, V gene, clone size, CDR3 protein, CDR3 DNA. D genes are given only for firm matches. Part of the rows lack a size; the others show once, few, many or a class for expanded clones.

j_call: TRBJ1-2; d_call: NA; v_call: TRBV2; clone_size: NA; cdr3_aa: CASSEGPDIGSYYGYTF; cdr3_nt: TGTGCCAGCAGTGAAGGGCCAGACATTGGGTCGTACTATGGCTACACCTTC
j_call: TRBJ2-1; d_call: TRBD2; v_call: TRBV6-5; clone_size: NA; cdr3_aa: CASSEGLADHEQFF; cdr3_nt: TGTGCCAGCAGTGAGGGTCTAGCGGACCATGAGCAGTTCTTC
j_call: TRBJ2-7; d_call: NA; v_call: TRBV27; clone_size: NA; cdr3_aa: CASSDSLPYEQYF; cdr3_nt: TGTGCCAGCTCGGACAGCCTCCCCTACGAGCAGTACTTC
j_call: TRBJ2-1; d_call: NA; v_call: TRBV6-6; clone_size: NA; cdr3_aa: CASSYLRRANEQFF; cdr3_nt: TGTGCCAGCAGTTACTTGCGCAGGGCCAATGAGCAGTTCTTC
j_call: TRBJ2-2; d_call: NA; v_call: TRBV9; clone_size: NA; cdr3_aa: CASSVGNTGELFF; cdr3_nt: TGTGCCAGCAGCGTAGGAAACACCGGGGAGCTGTTTTTT
j_call: TRBJ1-2; d_call: NA; v_call: TRBV20-1; clone_size: NA; cdr3_aa: CSATGPGGYTF; cdr3_nt: TGCAGTGCTACCGGGCCGGGAGGCTACACCTTC
j_call: TRBJ2-7; d_call: NA; v_call: TRBV27; clone_size: NA; cdr3_aa: CASSLSEDYEQYF; cdr3_nt: TGTGCCAGCAGTTTATCCGAAGATTACGAGCAGTACTTC
j_call: TRBJ2-7; d_call: TRBD1; v_call: TRBV11-1; clone_size: NA; cdr3_aa: CASSLLAGGYEQYF; cdr3_nt: TGTGCCAGCAGCTTACTGGCAGGGGGCTACGAGCAGTACTTC
j_call: TRBJ2-7; d_call: NA; v_call: TRBV6-5; clone_size: few; cdr3_aa: CASSYNSAGVVEQYF; cdr3_nt: TGTGCCAGCAGTTACAACTCGGCAGGGGTCGTCGAGCAGTACTTC
j_call: TRBJ2-7; d_call: NA; v_call: TRBV5-1; clone_size: few; cdr3_aa: CASSLRGKQYF; cdr3_nt: TGCGCCAGCAGCCTACGGGGGAAGCAGTACTTC
j_call: TRBJ2-7; d_call: NA; v_call: TRBV27; clone_size: few; cdr3_aa: CASSLYGGTLSYEQYF; cdr3_nt: TGTGCCAGCAGTTTATACGGCGGAACCCTCTCCTACGAGCAGTACTTC
j_call: TRBJ2-5; d_call: NA; v_call: TRBV7-2; clone_size: NA; cdr3_aa: CASSARGPPVETQYF; cdr3_nt: TGTGCCAGCAGCGCCAGGGGACCTCCGGTGGAGACCCAGTACTTC
j_call: TRBJ2-5; d_call: NA; v_call: TRBV7-9; clone_size: NA; cdr3_aa: CASSLEMRETQYF; cdr3_nt: TGTGCCAGCAGCTTAGAGATGCGAGAGACCCAGTACTTC
j_call: TRBJ2-3; d_call: NA; v_call: TRBV29-1; clone_size: NA; cdr3_aa: CSVVGLRTDTQYF; cdr3_nt: TGCAGCGTTGTTGGGCTGCGCACAGATACGCAGTATTTT
j_call: TRBJ2-1; d_call: TRBD1; v_call: TRBV11-3; clone_size: few; cdr3_aa: CASSKRQGALVDEQFF; cdr3_nt: TGTGCCAGCAGCAAACGACAGGGGGCTTTAGTCGATGAGCAGTTCTTC
j_call: TRBJ2-1; d_call: TRBD2; v_call: TRBV9; clone_size: NA; cdr3_aa: CASSVWTSGHEQFF; cdr3_nt: TGTGCCAGCAGCGTGTGGACTAGCGGACATGAGCAGTTCTTC
j_call: TRBJ1-1; d_call: NA; v_call: TRBV25-1; clone_size: NA; cdr3_aa: CASSAEGTEAFF; cdr3_nt: TGTGCCAGCAGTGCCGAAGGGACTGAAGCTTTCTTT
j_call: TRBJ2-5; d_call: TRBD1; v_call: TRBV29-1; clone_size: NA; cdr3_aa: CSGEGQREATQYF; cdr3_nt: TGCAGCGGCGAGGGACAGCGAGAGGCGACCCAGTACTTC
j_call: TRBJ2-6; d_call: TRBD1; v_call: TRBV2; clone_size: NA; cdr3_aa: CASSEDRAGANVLTF; cdr3_nt: TGTGCCAGCAGTGAGGACAGGGCTGGGGCCAACGTCCTGACTTTC
j_call: TRBJ1-1; d_call: NA; v_call: TRBV25-1; clone_size: NA; cdr3_aa: CASGPSEDTEAFF; cdr3_nt: TGTGCCAGCGGCCCTTCGGAAGACACTGAAGCTTTCTTT
j_call: TRBJ1-1; d_call: NA; v_call: TRBV5-6; clone_size: few; cdr3_aa: CASRGMNTEAFF; cdr3_nt: TGTGCCAGCAGGGGAATGAACACTGAAGCTTTCTTT
j_call: TRBJ1-1; d_call: TRBD1; v_call: TRBV5-1; clone_size: NA; cdr3_aa: CASSPGTGNTEAFF; cdr3_nt: TGCGCCAGCAGCCCCGGGACAGGGAACACTGAAGCTTTCTTT
j_call: TRBJ2-2; d_call: NA; v_call: TRBV27; clone_size: NA; cdr3_aa: CASSDRSAGELFF; cdr3_nt: TGTGCCAGCAGCGACCGGTCTGCCGGGGAGCTGTTTTTT
j_call: TRBJ2-2; d_call: NA; v_call: TRBV19; clone_size: NA; cdr3_aa: CARYTGELFF; cdr3_nt: TGTGCCAGATACACCGGGGAGCTGTTTTTT
j_call: TRBJ2-3; d_call: NA; v_call: TRBV7-6; clone_size: NA; cdr3_aa: CASSLLPGTTDTQYF; cdr3_nt: TGTGCCAGCAGCTTATTGCCGGGGACGACAGATACGCAGTATTTT
j_call: TRBJ1-1; d_call: NA; v_call: TRBV7-9; clone_size: NA; cdr3_aa: CASSPPWDPEAFF; cdr3_nt: TGTGCCAGCAGCCCCCCGTGGGACCCTGAAGCTTTCTTT
j_call: TRBJ2-7; d_call: TRBD2; v_call: TRBV27; clone_size: NA; cdr3_aa: CASSPPSAGVPYEQYF; cdr3_nt: TGTGCCAGCAGTCCCCCATCAGCGGGGGTGCCCTACGAGCAGTACTTC
j_call: TRBJ2-7; d_call: NA; v_call: TRBV7-9; clone_size: NA; cdr3_aa: CASSSGTPEWVYEQYF; cdr3_nt: TGTGCCAGCAGCTCAGGGACCCCGGAGTGGGTCTACGAGCAGTACTTC
j_call: TRBJ2-7; d_call: NA; v_call: TRBV20-1; clone_size: NA; cdr3_aa: CSAPRGYEQYF; cdr3_nt: TGCAGTGCCCCGCGGGGCTACGAGCAGTACTTC
j_call: TRBJ2-2; d_call: NA; v_call: TRBV5-6; clone_size: NA; cdr3_aa: CASSPRGTGELFF; cdr3_nt: TGTGCCAGCAGCCCTCGAGGCACCGGGGAGCTGTTTTTT
j_call: TRBJ2-7; d_call: NA; v_call: TRBV27; clone_size: NA; cdr3_aa: CASSQSSEEQYF; cdr3_nt: TGTGCCAGCAGCCAATCTTCGGAAGAGCAGTACTTC
j_call: TRBJ2-5; d_call: TRBD2; v_call: TRBV9; clone_size: NA; cdr3_aa: CASSPRLAGLGETQYF; cdr3_nt: TGTGCCAGCAGCCCGCGACTAGCGGGGTTGGGAGAGACCCAGTACTTC
j_call: TRBJ1-5; d_call: NA; v_call: TRBV13; clone_size: once; cdr3_aa: CASSLGEGSEPQHF; cdr3_nt: TGTGCCAGCAGCTTAGGTGAGGGCTCGGAGCCCCAGCATTTT
j_call: TRBJ1-1; d_call: TRBD1; v_call: TRBV15; clone_size: NA; cdr3_aa: CATSREGQEAFF; cdr3_nt: TGTGCCACCAGCAGAGAGGGACAGGAAGCTTTCTTT
j_call: TRBJ2-6; d_call: NA; v_call: TRBV7-9; clone_size: few; cdr3_aa: CASSLGSSGANVLTF; cdr3_nt: TGTGCCAGCAGCTTAGGGTCCTCTGGGGCCAACGTCCTGACTTTC
j_call: TRBJ2-2; d_call: NA; v_call: TRBV7-8; clone_size: NA; cdr3_aa: CASSFRRTGELFF; cdr3_nt: TGTGCCAGCAGCTTTAGGAGAACCGGGGAGCTGTTTTTT